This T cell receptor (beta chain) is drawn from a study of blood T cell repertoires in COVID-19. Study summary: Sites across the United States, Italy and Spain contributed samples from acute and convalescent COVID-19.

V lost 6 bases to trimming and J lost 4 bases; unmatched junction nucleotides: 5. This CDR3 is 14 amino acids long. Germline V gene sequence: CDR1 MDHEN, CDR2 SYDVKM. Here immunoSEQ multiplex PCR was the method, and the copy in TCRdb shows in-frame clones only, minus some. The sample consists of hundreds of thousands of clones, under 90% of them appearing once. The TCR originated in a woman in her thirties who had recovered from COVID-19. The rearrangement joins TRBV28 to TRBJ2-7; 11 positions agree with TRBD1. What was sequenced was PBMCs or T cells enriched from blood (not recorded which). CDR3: CASRGTGGRYEQYF. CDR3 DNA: TGTGCCAGCAGAGGGACAGGGGGGAGATACGAGCAGTACTTC.